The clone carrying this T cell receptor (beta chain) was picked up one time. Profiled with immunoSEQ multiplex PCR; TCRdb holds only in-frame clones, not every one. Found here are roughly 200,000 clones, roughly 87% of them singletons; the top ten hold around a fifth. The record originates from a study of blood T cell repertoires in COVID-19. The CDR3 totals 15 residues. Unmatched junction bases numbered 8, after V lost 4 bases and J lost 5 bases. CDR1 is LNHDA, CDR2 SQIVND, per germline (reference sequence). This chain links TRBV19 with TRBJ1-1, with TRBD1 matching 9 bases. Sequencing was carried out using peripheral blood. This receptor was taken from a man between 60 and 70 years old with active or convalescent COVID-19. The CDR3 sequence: CASSTRTGEGTEAFF. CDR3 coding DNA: TGTGCCAGTAGTACCCGGACAGGGGAGGGGACTGAAGCTTTCTTT.